This TCR beta chain was sequenced for a study of blood T cell repertoires in COVID-19. Study-wide background: Some COVID-19 samples were acute and others convalescent; all came from the United States, Italy and Spain. T cells, B-cell-depleted T cells, or PBMCs provided the cDNA or gDNA that served as material.

Germline V gene data show CDR1 as MNHEY and CDR2 as SMNVEV (reference sequence). This CDR3 is built from 15 residues. With V trimmed by 5 bases and J by 9 bases, 12 bases remained unmatched. Original analysis: Using reference gene primer amplification, nucleated cell counts were estimated. Some clones are missing from TCRdb's copy, which holds only in-frame ones; the method was immunoSEQ multiplex PCR. The V and J calls and the clone size are those of that table, but D and trimming were determined from the DNA. The table includes 400,000 to 550,000 clones, approximately 90% detected once. Cohorts were based on clinical histories the participants reported.

This rearrangement joins TRBV27 to TRBJ1-3, with 8 bases fitting TRBD1. The TCR originated in a woman between 18 and 29 years old with acute COVID-19. Sequenced sample: PBMCs or T cells enriched from blood (not recorded which). Here the CDR3 DNA reads TGTGCCAGCAGTCCCAGACAGGGGAGGAGGTCCACCATATATTTT. It is translated as CASSPRQGRRSTIYF.